Listed below are T cell receptor beta chains from one sample, sequenced in a study of blood T cell repertoires in COVID-19. Using immunoSEQ multiplex PCR, the repertoire was profiled, and TCRdb retains in-frame clones only, with some absent. The data contain about 300,000 clones, 85% to 90% of them seen just once; the ten biggest clones take up less than 3.5%. Material for sequencing was PBMCs or T cells enriched from blood (not recorded which). The receptors originated from a woman between 50 and 59 years old who had been exposed to COVID-19. Each CDR3 is given with its conserved first and last residue. A D gene is named only where the DNA matches it firmly. Size tells how often a clone was seen (once, few, many) or the class of an expanded clone, and some rows leave it out.

>TRBD1|13|.|TRBJ2-1|TRBV4-2
CASSHLQGNEQFF
TGTGCCAGCAGCCATCTACAGGGGAATGAGCAGTTCTTC
>TRBD1|15|.|TRBJ1-1|TRBV2
CASSGGQGTGTEAFF
TGTGCCAGCAGTGGGGGACAGGGTACGGGCACTGAAGCTTTCTTT
>.|15|.|TRBJ2-7|TRBV11-2
CASSLPDVGRYEQYF
TGTGCCAGCAGCTTACCCGACGTGGGCCGCTACGAGCAGTACTTC
>.|14|.|TRBJ1-1|TRBV28
CASSLNRRNTEAFF
TGTGCCAGCAGTTTAAACAGACGGAACACTGAAGCTTTCTTT
>TRBD1|19|.|TRBJ2-2|TRBV27
CASSFNRGGSTWNTGELFF
TGTGCCAGCAGTTTTAACAGGGGCGGATCAACTTGGAACACCGGGGAGCTGTTTTTT
>TRBD2|16|.|TRBJ2-1|TRBV28
CASSRATAGILREQFF
TGTGCCAGCAGTCGAGCCACAGCGGGGATCTTGAGAGAGCAGTTCTTC
>.|12|.|TRBJ1-2|TRBV19
CASSAQGYGYTF
TGTGCCAGTAGTGCCCAGGGGTATGGCTACACCTTC
>.|14|.|TRBJ1-4|TRBV5-1
CASSPGGGGEKLFF
TGCGCCAGCAGCCCCGGAGGGGGAGGGGAAAAACTGTTTTTT
>.|16|.|TRBJ1-6|TRBV5-4
CASSSPDGQYNSPLHF
TGTGCCAGCAGCTCGCCTGACGGACAATATAATTCACCCCTCCACTTT
>TRBD1|15|.|TRBJ2-3|TRBV7-9
CASSLAMGQGNTQYF
TGTGCCAGCAGCTTAGCAATGGGACAGGGGAATACGCAGTATTTT
>TRBD1|13|.|TRBJ1-2|TRBV5-1
CASSSQGSYGYTF
TGCGCCAGCAGCTCACAGGGGAGTTATGGCTACACCTTC
>TRBD2|19|.|TRBJ2-2|TRBV4-1
CASSQAHGSGGIDTGELFF
TGCGCCAGCAGCCAAGCCCACGGTAGCGGGGGAATAGACACCGGGGAGCTGTTTTTT
>TRBD1|14|.|TRBJ1-2|TRBV5-1
CASSSGQGAHGYTF
TGCGCCAGCAGCTCGGGACAGGGGGCCCATGGCTACACCTTC
>.|15|few|TRBJ1-1|TRBV7-9
CASSEAAGMNTEAFF
TGTGCCAGCAGCGAAGCAGCAGGAATGAACACTGAAGCTTTCTTT
>TRBD1|15|few|TRBJ1-6|TRBV2
CASRGTGGLDSPLHF
TGTGCCAGCAGGGGGACAGGGGGCCTCGATTCACCCCTCCACTTT
>.|15|few|TRBJ1-5|TRBV4-2
CASSQDSQSNQPQHF
TGTGCCAGCAGCCAAGATTCCCAGAGCAATCAGCCCCAGCATTTT
>.|13|.|TRBJ1-2|TRBV6-1
CASSEAPTEGYTF
TGTGCCAGCAGTGAAGCCCCGACAGAGGGCTACACCTTC
>TRBD1|16|.|TRBJ2-2|TRBV3-1/TRBV3-2
CASSPAGGTITGELFF
TGTGCCAGCAGCCCCGCAGGGGGTACAATCACCGGGGAGCTGTTTTTT
>TRBD1|13|.|TRBJ1-1|TRBV29-1
CSAQGTGLLEAFF
TGCAGCGCCCAAGGGACAGGCCTTTTGGAAGCTTTCTTT
>.|19|once|TRBJ1-1|TRBV12-2
CASRQTKTGKTKPNTEAFF
TGTGCAAGTCGCCAGACGAAGACAGGGAAAACTAAACCGAACACTGAAGCTTTCTTT
>.|15|.|TRBJ1-1|TRBV5-4
CASSPSQGRGTEAFF
TGTGCCAGCAGCCCCAGCCAGGGGAGAGGAACTGAAGCTTTCTTT
>TRBD1|15|.|TRBJ2-7|TRBV11-3
CASSLAPDRSHEQYF
TGTGCCAGCAGCTTAGCACCGGACAGGTCCCACGAGCAGTACTTC
>TRBD1|13|.|TRBJ1-2|TRBV19
CASRGGQVSGYTF
TGTGCCAGCCGTGGAGGACAGGTGTCTGGCTACACCTTC
>.|15|.|TRBJ2-7|TRBV15
CATSRDMGLSYEQYF
TGTGCCACCAGCAGAGATATGGGCCTCTCCTACGAGCAGTACTTC
>.|11|.|TRBJ1-3|TRBV20-1
CSAGSGNTIYF
TGCAGTGCCGGCTCTGGAAACACCATATATTTT
>TRBD1|16|.|TRBJ1-4|TRBV15
CATSRDGTELNEKLFF
TGTGCCACCAGCAGAGACGGGACAGAGCTGAATGAAAAACTGTTTTTT
>.|13|.|TRBJ1-1|TRBV28
CASSITGNTEAFF
TGTGCCAGCAGTATAACAGGGAACACTGAAGCTTTCTTT
>TRBD1|14|.|TRBJ1-2|TRBV3-1/TRBV3-2
CASSQNTGGYGYTF
TGTGCCAGCAGCCAAAATACAGGGGGCTATGGCTACACCTTC
>.|14|.|TRBJ2-7|TRBV6-5
CASSYQWGPYEQYF
TGTGCCAGCAGTTATCAGTGGGGCCCCTACGAGCAGTACTTC
>.|15|.|TRBJ1-6|TRBV5-1
CASSLGSSYNSPLHF
TGCGCCAGCAGCTTGGGGAGCTCCTATAATTCACCCCTCCACTTT
>.|15|.|TRBJ2-7|TRBV9
CASSVATGGTYEQYF
TGTGCCAGCAGCGTAGCTACCGGGGGAACCTACGAGCAGTACTTC
>.|13|.|TRBJ1-2|TRBV6-5
CASSYGQGRGYTF
TGTGCCAGCAGTTACGGTCAGGGAAGAGGCTACACCTTC
>.|15|.|TRBJ1-1|TRBV6-5
CASTPGGIPNTEAFF
TGTGCCAGCACCCCGGGTGGCATACCGAACACTGAAGCTTTCTTT
>TRBD2|17|.|TRBJ2-5|TRBV5-4
CATSGGTSGGARETQYF
TGTGCCACCTCTGGGGGGACTAGCGGGGGGGCCCGGGAGACCCAGTACTTC
>.|14|.|TRBJ1-1|TRBV18
CASSPGRQNTEAFF
TGTGCCAGCTCACCCGGCAGACAGAACACTGAAGCTTTCTTT
>TRBD1|15|.|TRBJ2-1|TRBV5-8
CASSLGQGKVHEQFF
TGTGCCAGCAGCCTCGGACAGGGGAAGGTGCATGAGCAGTTCTTC
>.|18|.|TRBJ2-1|TRBV4-2
CASSQDIQEYATYNEQFF
TGTGCCAGCAGCCAAGATATACAGGAGTACGCTACCTACAATGAGCAGTTCTTC
>TRBD2|15|.|TRBJ2-1|TRBV7-2
CASSQTSGGSNEQFF
TGTGCCAGCAGCCAGACTAGCGGGGGGAGTAATGAGCAGTTCTTC
>.|21|.|TRBJ2-3|TRBV3-1/TRBV3-2
CASSQGGYFSALDSYTDTQYF
TGTGCCAGCAGCCAAGGAGGATACTTCTCGGCCCTAGATTCCTACACAGATACGCAGTATTTT
>.|12|.|TRBJ1-5|TRBV10-2
CASSLENQPQHF
TGCGCCAGCAGCCTAGAAAACCAGCCCCAGCATTTT
>TRBD1|17|.|TRBJ1-6|TRBV7-9
CASSLDGADRGNSPLHF
TGTGCCAGCAGCTTAGATGGGGCGGACAGGGGTAATTCACCCCTCCACTTT